Following are 3 T cell receptor beta chains from one sample sequenced in a study of blood T cell repertoires in COVID-19. Repertoires were generated with immunoSEQ multiplex PCR, while TCRdb's copy carries only in-frame clones and drops some. This repertoire shows roughly 230,000 clones, roughly 84% found once; its top ten account for less than 8%. The source material was peripheral blood. The source is a woman aged 50 to 60 with acute or convalescent COVID-19.

The DNA of the CDR3 is TGTGCCAGCAGCCAAGATGCCAGCGGGGTTTACAATGAGCAGTTCTTC. This sequence encodes CASSQDASGVYNEQFF. The chain couples TRBV4-2 to TRBJ2-1, with 7 bases aligning to TRBD2. The germline CDR1 and CDR2 sequences are LGHNA and YNFKEQ. The CDR3 has 16 amino acids. V shed 0 bases and J 4 bases; nucleotides not matched to a gene: 6.

The V gene is TRBV7-3, the J gene TRBJ2-5; 10 bases line up with TRBD1. This CDR3 region has 13 residues. Trimming at V came to 4 bases and at J to 5 bases, leaving 1 base not matched to a gene. Germline CDR1 reads SGHTA; CDR2 reads FQGTGA. The CDR3 protein is CASSWTGGETQYF. The CDR3 bases are TGTGCCAGCAGCTGGACAGGGGGGGAGACCCAGTACTTC.

This clone was counted a few times. The chain employs TRBV30 and TRBJ1-6; the D gene is possibly TRBD1 (6 bases). Germline V gene sequence: CDR1 GTSNPN, CDR2 SVGIG (reference sequence). Trimming stripped 0 bases from V and 18 bases from J, with 12 bases between. The CDR3 has 11 amino acids. The CDR3 region has the DNA TGTGCCTGGAGTGTAGGGGGACCTCCCCACTTT. Its protein product is CAWSVGGPPHF.